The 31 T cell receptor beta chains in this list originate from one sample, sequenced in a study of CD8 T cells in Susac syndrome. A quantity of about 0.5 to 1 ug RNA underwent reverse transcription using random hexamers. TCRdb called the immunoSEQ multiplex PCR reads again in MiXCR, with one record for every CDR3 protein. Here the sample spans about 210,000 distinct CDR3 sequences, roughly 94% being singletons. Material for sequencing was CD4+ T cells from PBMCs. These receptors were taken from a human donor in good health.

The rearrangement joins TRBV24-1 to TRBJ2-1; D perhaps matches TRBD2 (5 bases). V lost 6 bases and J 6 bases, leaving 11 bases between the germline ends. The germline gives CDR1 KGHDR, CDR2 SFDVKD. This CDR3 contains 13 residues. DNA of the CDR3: TGTGCCACCAGTTACCCCGGGGTCAATGAGCAGTTCTTC. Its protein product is CATSYPGVNEQFF.

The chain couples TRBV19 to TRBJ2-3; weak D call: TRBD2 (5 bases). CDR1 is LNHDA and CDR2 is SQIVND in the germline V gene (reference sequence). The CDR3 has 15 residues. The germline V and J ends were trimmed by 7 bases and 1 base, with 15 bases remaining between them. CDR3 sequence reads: CASKSGSGGTDTQYF. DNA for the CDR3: TGTGCCAGTAAAAGCGGCAGTGGGGGCACAGATACGCAGTATTTT.

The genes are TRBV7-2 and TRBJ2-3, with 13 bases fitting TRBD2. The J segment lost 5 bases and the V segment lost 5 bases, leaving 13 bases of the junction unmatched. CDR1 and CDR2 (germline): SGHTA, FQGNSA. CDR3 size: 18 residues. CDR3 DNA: TGTGCCAGCAGCGCTATAACTCAACTAGCGGGAGGGGGAGATACGCAGTATTTT. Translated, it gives CASSAITQLAGGGDTQYF. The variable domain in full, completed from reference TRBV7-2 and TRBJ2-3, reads GAGVSQSPSNKVTEKGKDVELRCDPISGHTALYWYRQSLGQGLEFLIYFQGNSAPDKSGLPSDRFSAERTGGSVSTLTIQRTQQEDSAVYLCASSAITQLAGGGDTQYFGPGTRLTVL.

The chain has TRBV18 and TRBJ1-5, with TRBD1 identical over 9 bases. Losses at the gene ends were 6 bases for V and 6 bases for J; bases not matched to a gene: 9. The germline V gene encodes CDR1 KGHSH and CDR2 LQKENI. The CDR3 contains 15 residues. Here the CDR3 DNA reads TGTGCCAGCTCGGACAGGGGAGGTTACGGTCAGCCCCAGCATTTT. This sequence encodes CASSDRGGYGQPQHF.

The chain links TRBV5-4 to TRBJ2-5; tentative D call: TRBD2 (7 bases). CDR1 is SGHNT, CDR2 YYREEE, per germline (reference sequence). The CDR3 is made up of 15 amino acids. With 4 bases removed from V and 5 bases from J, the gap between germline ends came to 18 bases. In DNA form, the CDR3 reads TGTGCCAGCAGCCCAACCCAGGGGAGGGTGGAGACCCAGTACTTC. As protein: CASSPTQGRVETQYF.

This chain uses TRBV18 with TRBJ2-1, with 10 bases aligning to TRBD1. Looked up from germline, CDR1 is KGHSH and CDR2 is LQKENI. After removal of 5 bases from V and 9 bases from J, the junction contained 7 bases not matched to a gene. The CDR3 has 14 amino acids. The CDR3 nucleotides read TGTGCCAGCTCAAGGGACAGGGGAATAGCTGAGCAGTTCTTC. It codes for CASSRDRGIAEQFF.

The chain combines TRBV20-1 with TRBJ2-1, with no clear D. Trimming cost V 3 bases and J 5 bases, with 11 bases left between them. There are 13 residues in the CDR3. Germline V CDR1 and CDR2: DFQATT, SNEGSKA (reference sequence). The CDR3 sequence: CSASVLGNNEQFF. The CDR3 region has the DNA TGCAGTGCTAGCGTCTTGGGCAACAATGAGCAGTTCTTC.

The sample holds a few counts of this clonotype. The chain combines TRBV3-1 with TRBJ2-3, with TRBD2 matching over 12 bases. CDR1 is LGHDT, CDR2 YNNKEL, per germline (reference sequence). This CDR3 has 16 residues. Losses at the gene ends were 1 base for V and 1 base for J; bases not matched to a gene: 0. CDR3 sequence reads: CASSQGLAGGTDTQYF. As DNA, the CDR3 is TGTGCCAGCAGCCAAGGACTAGCGGGGGGCACAGATACGCAGTATTTT.

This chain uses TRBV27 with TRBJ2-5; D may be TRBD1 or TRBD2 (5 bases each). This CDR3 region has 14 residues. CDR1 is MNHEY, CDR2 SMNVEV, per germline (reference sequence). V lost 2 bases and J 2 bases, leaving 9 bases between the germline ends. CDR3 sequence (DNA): TGTGCCAGCAGTTTAGAGGGACGGCAAGAGACCCAGTACTTC. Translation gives CASSLEGRQETQYF.

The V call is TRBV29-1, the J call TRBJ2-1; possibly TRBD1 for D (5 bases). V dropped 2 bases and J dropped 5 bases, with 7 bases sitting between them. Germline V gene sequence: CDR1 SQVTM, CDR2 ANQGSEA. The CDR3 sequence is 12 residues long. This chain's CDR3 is CSVESRDNEQFF. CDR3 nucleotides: TGCAGCGTTGAATCCAGGGACAATGAGCAGTTCTTC.

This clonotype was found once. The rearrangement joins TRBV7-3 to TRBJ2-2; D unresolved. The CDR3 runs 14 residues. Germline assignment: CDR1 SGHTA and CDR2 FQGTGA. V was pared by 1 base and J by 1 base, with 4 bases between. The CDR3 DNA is TGTGCCAGCAGCTTAATGGGGAACACCGGGGAGCTGTTTTTT. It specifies CASSLMGNTGELFF.

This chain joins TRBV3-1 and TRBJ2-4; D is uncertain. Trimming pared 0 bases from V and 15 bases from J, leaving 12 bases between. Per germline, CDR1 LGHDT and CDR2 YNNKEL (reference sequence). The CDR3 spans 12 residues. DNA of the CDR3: TGTGCCAGCAGCCAAGATCCGCGACGGAGGTACTTC. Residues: CASSQDPRRRYF.

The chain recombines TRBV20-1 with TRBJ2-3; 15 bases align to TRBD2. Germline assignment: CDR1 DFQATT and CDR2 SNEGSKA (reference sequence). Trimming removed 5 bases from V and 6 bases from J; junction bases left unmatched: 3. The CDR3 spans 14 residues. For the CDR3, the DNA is TGCAGTGCTGGGACTAGCGGGGGGTCGGATACGCAGTATTTT. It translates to CSAGTSGGSDTQYF.

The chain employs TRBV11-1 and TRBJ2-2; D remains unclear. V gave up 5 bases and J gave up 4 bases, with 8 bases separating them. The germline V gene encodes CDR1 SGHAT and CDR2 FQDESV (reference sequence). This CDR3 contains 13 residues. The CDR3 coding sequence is TGTGCCAGCAGCCTCGTCCTCACCGGGGAGCTGTTTTTT. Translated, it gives CASSLVLTGELFF. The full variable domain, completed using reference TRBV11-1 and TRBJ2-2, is EAEVAQSPRYKITEKSQAVAFWCDPISGHATLYWYRQILGQGPELLVQFQDESVVDDSQLPKDRFSAERLKGVDSTLKIQPAELGDSAMYLCASSLVLTGELFFGEGSRLTVL.

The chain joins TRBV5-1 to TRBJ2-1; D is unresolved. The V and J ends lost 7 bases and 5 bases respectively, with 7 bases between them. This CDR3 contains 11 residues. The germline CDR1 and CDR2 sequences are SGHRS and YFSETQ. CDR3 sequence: CASHLDNEQFF. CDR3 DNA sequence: TGCGCCAGCCACCTTGACAATGAGCAGTTCTTC.

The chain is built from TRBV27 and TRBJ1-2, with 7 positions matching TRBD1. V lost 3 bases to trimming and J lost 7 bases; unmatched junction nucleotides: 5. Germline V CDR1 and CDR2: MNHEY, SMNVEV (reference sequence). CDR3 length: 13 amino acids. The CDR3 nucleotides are TGTGCCAGCAGTTTCGACAGGGATGCTGGCTACACCTTC. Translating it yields CASSFDRDAGYTF.

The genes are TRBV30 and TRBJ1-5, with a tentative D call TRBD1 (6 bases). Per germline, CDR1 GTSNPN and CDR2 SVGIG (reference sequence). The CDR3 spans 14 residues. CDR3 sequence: CAGGGPGSGPPQHF. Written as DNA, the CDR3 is TGTGCGGGGGGCGGGCCAGGGAGTGGACCCCCCCAGCATTTT.

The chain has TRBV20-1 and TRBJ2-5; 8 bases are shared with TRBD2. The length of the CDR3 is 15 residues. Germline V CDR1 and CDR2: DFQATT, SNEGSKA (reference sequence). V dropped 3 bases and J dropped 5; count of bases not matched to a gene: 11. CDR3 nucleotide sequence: TGCAGTGCTAGCGGGGGGGCCGGGCTAGACGAGACCCAGTACTTC. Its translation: CSASGGAGLDETQYF.

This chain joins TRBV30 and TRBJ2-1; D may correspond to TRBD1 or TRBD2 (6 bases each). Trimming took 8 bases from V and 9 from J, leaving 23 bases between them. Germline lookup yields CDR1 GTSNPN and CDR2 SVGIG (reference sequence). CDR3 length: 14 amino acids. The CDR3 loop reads CAGGPGGVRGEQFF. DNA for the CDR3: TGTGCCGGGGGGCCGGGCGGGGTCAGGGGTGAGCAGTTCTTC. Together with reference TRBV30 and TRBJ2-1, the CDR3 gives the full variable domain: SQTIHQWPATLVQPVGSPLSLECTVEGTSNPNLYWYRQAAGRGLQLLFYSVGIGQISSEVPQNLSASRPQDRQFILSSKKLLLSDSGFYLCAGGPGGVRGEQFFGPGTRLTVL.

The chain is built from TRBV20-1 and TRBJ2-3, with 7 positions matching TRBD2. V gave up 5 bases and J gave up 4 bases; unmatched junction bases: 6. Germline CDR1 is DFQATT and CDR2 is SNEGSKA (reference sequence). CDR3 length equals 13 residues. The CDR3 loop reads CSALSLASDTQYF. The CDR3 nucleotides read TGCAGTGCTCTATCACTAGCGTCAGATACGCAGTATTTT.

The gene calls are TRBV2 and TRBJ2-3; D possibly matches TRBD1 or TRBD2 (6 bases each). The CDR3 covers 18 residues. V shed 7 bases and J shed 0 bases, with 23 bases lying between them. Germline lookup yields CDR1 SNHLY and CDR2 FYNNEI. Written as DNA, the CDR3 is TGTGCCAGCACCCCCCGGGGGCCAGCGACATCTAGCACAGATACGCAGTATTTT. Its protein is CASTPRGPATSSTDTQYF.

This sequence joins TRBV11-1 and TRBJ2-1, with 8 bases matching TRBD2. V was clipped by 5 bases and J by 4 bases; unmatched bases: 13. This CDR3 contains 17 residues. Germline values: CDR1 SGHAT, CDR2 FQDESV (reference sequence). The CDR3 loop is CASSGAGAQGHYNEQFF. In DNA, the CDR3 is TGTGCCAGCAGCGGAGCGGGGGCCCAGGGCCATTACAATGAGCAGTTCTTC.

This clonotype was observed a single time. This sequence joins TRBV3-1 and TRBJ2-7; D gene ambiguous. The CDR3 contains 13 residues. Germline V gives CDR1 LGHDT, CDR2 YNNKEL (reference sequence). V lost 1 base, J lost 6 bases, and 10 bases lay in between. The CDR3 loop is CASSQVPESEQYV. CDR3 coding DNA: TGTGCCAGCAGCCAAGTACCAGAGAGCGAGCAGTACGTC.

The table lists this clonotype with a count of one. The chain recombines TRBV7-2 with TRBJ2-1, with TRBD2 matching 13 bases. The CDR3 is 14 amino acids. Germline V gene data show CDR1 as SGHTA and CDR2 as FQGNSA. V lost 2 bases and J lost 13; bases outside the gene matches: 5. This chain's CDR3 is CASSLRLAGGQQFF. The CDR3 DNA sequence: TGTGCCAGCAGCTTAAGACTAGCGGGGGGCCAACAGTTCTTC.

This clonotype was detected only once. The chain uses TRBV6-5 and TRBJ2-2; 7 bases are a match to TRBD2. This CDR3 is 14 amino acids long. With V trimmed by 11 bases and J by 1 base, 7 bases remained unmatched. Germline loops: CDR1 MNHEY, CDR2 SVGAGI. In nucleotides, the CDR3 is TGTGCCGCCCGCGGGGAGGGGAACACCGGGGAGCTGTTTTTT. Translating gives CAARGEGNTGELFF.

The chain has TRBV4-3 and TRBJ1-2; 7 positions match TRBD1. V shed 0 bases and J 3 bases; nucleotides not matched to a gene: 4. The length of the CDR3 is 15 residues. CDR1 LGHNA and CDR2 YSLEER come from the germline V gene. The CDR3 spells CASSQEPGTDYGYTF. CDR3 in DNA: TGCGCCAGCAGCCAAGAGCCCGGGACAGACTATGGCTACACCTTC.

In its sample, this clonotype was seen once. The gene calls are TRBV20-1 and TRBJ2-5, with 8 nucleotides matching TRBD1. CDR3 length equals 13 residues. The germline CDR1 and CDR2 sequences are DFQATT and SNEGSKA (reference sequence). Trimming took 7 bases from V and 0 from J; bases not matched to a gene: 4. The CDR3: CSVPGQDQETQYF. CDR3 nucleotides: TGCAGTGTTCCGGGACAGGACCAAGAGACCCAGTACTTC.

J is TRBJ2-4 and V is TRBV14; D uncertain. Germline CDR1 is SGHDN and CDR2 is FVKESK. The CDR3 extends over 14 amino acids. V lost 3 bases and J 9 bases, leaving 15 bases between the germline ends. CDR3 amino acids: CASSHWTDPGIQYF. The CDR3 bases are TGTGCCAGCAGCCACTGGACGGATCCAGGCATTCAGTACTTC.

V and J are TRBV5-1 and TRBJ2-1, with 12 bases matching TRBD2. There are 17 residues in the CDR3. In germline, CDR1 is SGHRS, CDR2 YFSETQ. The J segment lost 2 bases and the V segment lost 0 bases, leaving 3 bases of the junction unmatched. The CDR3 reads CASSLVLAGGTYNEQFF. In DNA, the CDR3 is TGCGCCAGCAGCTTGGTACTAGCGGGAGGAACCTACAATGAGCAGTTCTTC.

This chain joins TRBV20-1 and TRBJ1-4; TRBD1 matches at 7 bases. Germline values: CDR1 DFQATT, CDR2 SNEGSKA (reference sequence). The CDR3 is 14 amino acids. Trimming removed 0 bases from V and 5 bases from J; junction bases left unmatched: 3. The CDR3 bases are TGCAGTGCTAGAGATCAACAGGGGAATGAAAAACTGTTTTTT. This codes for CSARDQQGNEKLFF.

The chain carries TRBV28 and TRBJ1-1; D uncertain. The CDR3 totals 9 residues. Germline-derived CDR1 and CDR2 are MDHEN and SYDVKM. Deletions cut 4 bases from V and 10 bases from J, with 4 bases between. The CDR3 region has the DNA TGTGCCAGCAGTTCCCCAGCTTTCTTT. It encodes CASSSPAFF.